Described below is a single T cell receptor beta chain sequence and its context. The CDR3 is 14 residues long. Germline loops: CDR1 SGHTA, CDR2 FQGNSA. J lost 5 bases, V lost 7 bases, and 6 bases had no gene match. From the RT-PCR reads, TCRdb called clonotypes with MiXCR, one entry per CDR3 protein. The profile shows some 150,000 distinct CDR3 sequences, roughly 12% of them singletons. The source of the sample is a study of response to subunit inactivated influenza vaccine. These same records also appear under a second study, on T cells expressing NK-cell markers. As that report states: cDNA encoding TCR beta was synthesized via 5'RACE template switching incorporating UMIs. Sequencing of TCR beta repertoires drew on sorted CD3+CD56+NKG2C+, CD3+CD56+NKG2C- and CD3+CD56-NKG2C+ T cells. One of the eight sequenced donors was seronegative, whereas the other seven were HCMV-seropositive. The CD3+CD56-NKG2C+ fraction was also led by these clonotypes in a few donors. HCMV specificity of expanded NKG2C+ T cell clones remained unclear.

The sequence derives from a man in his forties or fifties who received an inactivated influenza vaccine. Sequencing was performed on CD8+ T cells sorted from PBMCs, taken roughly 12 days after vaccination. V and J are TRBV7-2 and TRBJ1-4, with 8 bases fitting TRBD1. The CDR3 region is CASTQGARNEKLFF. The CDR3 nucleotides read TGTGCCAGCACCCAGGGGGCGCGGAATGAAAAACTGTTTTTT.